A selection of T cell receptor beta chains follows, all from one sample in a study of T cell repertoires in cytomegalovirus infection. TCRdb itself ran the reads through MiXCR, one entry per CDR3 protein. Here the sample spans fewer than 65,000 distinct CDR3 sequences, more than 15% being singletons. These receptors have no identified antigens. The input for sequencing was CD8+ T cells from cultured PBMCs, taken from culture after CMV antigen stimulation. The source is a human donor in good health (CMV status not recorded). Some clones in this sample may be carry-over from other donors' samples. CDR3s include the opening cysteine and the closing phenylalanine or tryptophan.

>TRBV7-2|TRBJ2-1
CASSFRSSYNEQFF
>TRBV12-5|TRBJ2-1
CASGLPDGALAEQFF
>TRBV7-9|TRBJ2-5
CASSLRLRDQETQYF
>TRBV30|TRBJ2-4
CAWIGIAKNIQYF
>TRBV7-2|TRBJ2-3
CASSLSYTDTQYF
>TRBV7-9|TRBJ1-1
CASSSLTGGGGMNTEAFF
>TRBV15|TRBJ2-1
CATRSSYNEQFF
>TRBV6-1|TRBJ1-1
CASSDLGGTEAFF
>TRBV7-9|TRBJ2-2
CASSSTHTNTGELFF
>TRBV4-1|TRBJ1-1
CASSRGRYTEAFF
>TRBV7-6|TRBJ2-7
CASSLAQSGYEQYF
>TRBV7-6|TRBJ1-1
CASSALSTEAFF
>TRBV27|TRBJ2-4
CASSLDRGLYGKNIQYF
>TRBV28|TRBJ2-1
CASSLGRRGFNEQFF
>TRBV6-2/TRBV6-3|TRBJ2-1
CASSYRDNSYNEQFF
>TRBV7-2|TRBJ2-5
CASSLVAGGDQETQYF
>TRBV2|TRBJ2-5
CASREGYREETQYF
>TRBV6-2/TRBV6-3|TRBJ2-5
CASGLSGGPRETQYF
>TRBV23-1|TRBJ1-6
CASSQYSPLHF
>TRBV28|TRBJ2-5
CASSSLRGKDTSYQETQYF
>TRBV6-8|TRBJ2-7
CASSSPGQGRYEQYF
>TRBV7-2|TRBJ2-7
CVSSSGQGAYEQYF
>TRBV7-9|TRBJ1-2
CASSLADRGPLGYTF
>TRBV20-1|TRBJ1-3
CSARDLGFSGNTIYF
>TRBV6-2/TRBV6-3|TRBJ1-5
CASSWVTAVNQPQHF
>TRBV4-1|TRBJ2-7
CASSQEGTGPYEQYF
>TRBV2|TRBJ1-3
CASSEGRPPGNTIYF
>TRBV20-1|TRBJ1-2
CSVGQGSGYTF
>TRBV7-9|TRBJ1-2
CASSSGPANYGYTF
>TRBV7-6|TRBJ2-7
CASSLGTGVRYEQYF
>TRBV6-1|TRBJ2-1
CASSDRPSYNEQFF
>TRBV7-2|TRBJ2-3
CASSLAWRRSDTQYF
>TRBV7-6|TRBJ2-1
CASSLVREGTYNEQFF
>TRBV15|TRBJ1-3
CATSPGGPANTIYF
>TRBV7-2|TRBJ1-6
CASSPGLYNSPLHF
>TRBV27|TRBJ1-2
CASSFVGTGYYGYTF
>TRBV12-3/TRBV12-4|TRBJ1-1
CASSGTGLTEAFF
>TRBV15|TRBJ2-3
CATSRVQGTDTQYF
>TRBV2|TRBJ1-1
CASSGMGRTLTEAFF
>TRBV15|TRBJ2-3
CATSNPGGEPDTQYF
>TRBV7-2|TRBJ2-7
CASSPGDRGLEQYF
>TRBV19|TRBJ1-1
CASSKAGMTEAFF
>TRBV7-2|TRBJ1-2
CASSPRDRQILNYGYTF
>TRBV15|TRBJ2-1
CATSSASGRRRNEQFF
>TRBV20-1|TRBJ2-7
CSAPSGNSYEQYF
>TRBV7-9|TRBJ2-7
CASSLGAGAAYEQYF
>TRBV7-8|TRBJ1-4
CASSPPTSGTVEEKLFF
>TRBV15|TRBJ1-1
CATSNFGESMNTEAFF
>TRBV7-2|TRBJ2-5
CASSPSWTSGMWGTQYF
>TRBV19|TRBJ2-3
CASSIQAGATTDTQYF
>TRBV12-3/TRBV12-4|TRBJ2-7
CASSLVGNNREQYF
>TRBV4-3|TRBJ2-1
CASSQGTSGGYNEQFF
>TRBV2|TRBJ2-2
CASTGNTGELFF